Shown below are 14 T cell receptor beta chains from a single sample sequenced in a study of blood T cell repertoires in COVID-19. The repertoire was sequenced with immunoSEQ multiplex PCR; TCRdb's copy has only in-frame clones and lacks some. Here the sample spans 270,000 or so clones, around 82% being singletons. The sequenced sample was PBMCs or T cells enriched from blood (not recorded which). All receptors come from a man aged 50-59 years who had recovered from COVID-19.

This sequence joins TRBV27 and TRBJ2-2; weak D call: TRBD2 (7 bases). The V end lost 5 bases, the J end lost 7 bases, and 17 bases lay between the germline ends. CDR3 length: 15 residues. The germline gives CDR1 MNHEY, CDR2 SMNVEV (reference sequence). The CDR3: CASSPWGGLIGELFF. DNA for the CDR3: TGTGCCAGCAGTCCCTGGGGGGGGCTGATCGGGGAGCTGTTTTTT.

This clone was recorded only once. The genes are TRBV4-1 and TRBJ2-1; TRBD1 matches at 11 bases. The CDR3 has 18 residues. The J segment lost 3 bases and the V segment lost 0 bases, leaving 7 bases of the junction unmatched. Germline loops: CDR1 MGHRA, CDR2 YSYEKL. The CDR3 DNA reads as TGCGCCAGCAGCCAAGATATGGGGGGACAGGGGGTCTACAATGAGCAGTTCTTC. Translating it yields CASSQDMGGQGVYNEQFF.

The gene calls are TRBV11-2 and TRBJ2-1, with a tentative D call TRBD2 (6 bases). V was pared by 5 bases and J by 9 bases, with 17 bases between. The CDR3 is made up of 14 amino acids. Germline lookup yields CDR1 SGHAT and CDR2 FQNNGV. The CDR3 loop is CASSPPGLTTEQFF. The CDR3 bases are TGTGCCAGCAGCCCACCGGGACTGACGACTGAGCAGTTCTTC.

The chain links TRBV4-2 to TRBJ1-4; D gene unclear. The CDR3 runs 16 residues. V was trimmed by 0 bases and J by 8 bases, leaving 16 bases between them. In germline, CDR1 is LGHNA, CDR2 YNFKEQ. The CDR3 DNA sequence: TGTGCCAGCAGCCAAGATCTCCGTGACCGAGGGGAAAAACTGTTTTTT. Residues: CASSQDLRDRGEKLFF.

This chain connects TRBV24-1 to TRBJ2-4, with TRBD1 identical over 8 bases. Germline V CDR1 and CDR2: KGHDR, SFDVKD. The CDR3 loop spans 15 amino acids. The V segment lost 4 bases and the J segment 7 bases; nucleotides outside the gene matches: 8. CDR3 sequence reads: CATSDPTGERNIQYF. Here the CDR3 DNA reads TGTGCCACCAGTGACCCGACAGGGGAAAGGAACATTCAGTACTTC.

The chain joins TRBV19 to TRBJ2-7; TRBD1 agrees at 10 bases. CDR1 LNHDA and CDR2 SQIVND come from the germline V gene (reference sequence). The V gene end was trimmed by 5 bases and the J gene end by 2 bases; junction bases not matched to a gene: 6. The CDR3 consists of 15 residues. CDR3 loop: CASSLDGTGAYEQYF. Written as DNA, the CDR3 is TGTGCCAGTAGTCTTGATGGGACAGGGGCCTACGAGCAGTACTTC.

The CDR3 loop reads CASSPSIASGSLYYEQYF. CDR3 nucleotides: TGTGCCAGCTCACCATCGATCGCTAGCGGGAGTTTATACTACGAGCAGTACTTC. The chain uses TRBV18 and TRBJ2-7, with 10 bases lining up with TRBD2. The germline CDR1 and CDR2 sequences are KGHSH and LQKENI. There are 18 residues in the CDR3. V was pared by 2 bases and J by 3 bases, with 13 bases of the junction left unmatched.

This chain connects TRBV27 to TRBJ2-3, with 11 bases lining up with TRBD2. The V gene's germline CDR1 is MNHEY and CDR2 SMNVEV (reference sequence). The J segment lost 0 bases and the V segment lost 3 bases, leaving 5 bases of the junction unmatched. This CDR3 is built from 17 residues. CDR3 DNA sequence: TGTGCCAGCAGTTTGGAGGCTAGCGGGAGGAGCACAGATACGCAGTATTTT. It encodes CASSLEASGRSTDTQYF.

The chain uses TRBV24-1 and TRBJ2-1, with D perhaps TRBD2 (5 bases). Trimming took 6 bases from V and 3 from J, leaving 20 bases between them. The CDR3 has 17 residues. The germline V gene has CDR1 KGHDR and CDR2 SFDVKD. DNA for the CDR3: TGTGCCACCAGTCCCCAATCCGGACTTAGCGACTACAATGAGCAGTTCTTC. This sequence encodes CATSPQSGLSDYNEQFF.

This clone has more than one count but fewer than ten. V usage is TRBV7-3 and J usage is TRBJ2-7, with a weak D call TRBD2 (5 bases). The V gene's germline CDR1 is SGHTA and CDR2 FQGTGA. The CDR3 runs 15 residues. The germline V and J ends were trimmed by 3 bases and 0 bases, with 12 bases remaining between them. The CDR3 region has the DNA TGTGCCAGCAGCTTTGTACTCGGGATCTCCTACGAGCAGTACTTC. This sequence encodes CASSFVLGISYEQYF.

V gene TRBV28 combines with J gene TRBJ1-2; the match to TRBD1 covers 8 bases. V was pared by 1 base and J by 4 bases, with 8 bases of the junction left unmatched. Germline CDR1 MDHEN, CDR2 SYDVKM. The CDR3 is 16 residues long. The CDR3 sequence is CASSLYGDRTLYGYTF. CDR3 DNA sequence: TGTGCCAGCAGTTTATATGGGGACAGGACCCTCTATGGCTACACCTTC.

This chain links TRBV7-6 with TRBJ2-2; 7 bases agree with TRBD2. Germline V gene sequence: CDR1 SGHVS, CDR2 FNYEAQ. Trimming removed 3 bases from V and 5 bases from J; junction bases left unmatched: 6. This CDR3 contains 15 residues. This chain's CDR3 is CASSFRDYGTGELFF. In nucleotides, the CDR3 is TGTGCCAGCAGCTTCCGGGACTACGGGACCGGGGAGCTGTTTTTT.

This chain joins TRBV15 and TRBJ1-5; maybe TRBD1 (5 bases). From germline, CDR1 is LNHNV and CDR2 YYDKDF (reference sequence). Trimming left V 0 bases short and J 3 bases short, with 12 bases between. This CDR3 has 16 residues. The CDR3 sequence is CATSREGAGYNQPQHF. CDR3 DNA sequence: TGTGCCACCAGCAGAGAAGGGGCAGGATACAATCAGCCCCAGCATTTT.

This clone was detected a few times. Other DNA sequences in the sample encode the same CDR3. The rearrangement joins TRBV5-1 to TRBJ1-1; 9 bases are shared with TRBD1. Germline V CDR1 and CDR2: SGHRS, YFSETQ. The CDR3 loop spans 15 amino acids. Trimming removed 3 bases from V and 2 bases from J; junction bases left unmatched: 5. CDR3 DNA sequence: TGCGCCAGCAGCTACCCGGGACAGGGAAACACTGAAGCTTTCTTT. Its translation: CASSYPGQGNTEAFF.